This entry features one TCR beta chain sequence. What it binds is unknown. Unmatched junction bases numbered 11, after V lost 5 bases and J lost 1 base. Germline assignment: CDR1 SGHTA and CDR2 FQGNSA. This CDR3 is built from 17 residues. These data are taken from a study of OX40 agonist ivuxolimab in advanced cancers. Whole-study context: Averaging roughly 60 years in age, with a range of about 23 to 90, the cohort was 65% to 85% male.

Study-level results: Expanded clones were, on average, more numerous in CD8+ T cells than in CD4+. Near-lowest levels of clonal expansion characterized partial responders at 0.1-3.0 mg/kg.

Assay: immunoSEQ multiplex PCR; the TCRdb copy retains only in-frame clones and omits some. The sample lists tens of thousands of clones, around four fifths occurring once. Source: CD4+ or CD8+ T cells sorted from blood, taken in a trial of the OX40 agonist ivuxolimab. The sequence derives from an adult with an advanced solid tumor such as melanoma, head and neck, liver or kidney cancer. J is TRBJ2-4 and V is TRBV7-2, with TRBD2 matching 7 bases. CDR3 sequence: CASSPLGGYRAKNIQYF. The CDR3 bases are TGTGCCAGCAGCCCTCTGGGGGGGTATCGGGCCAAAAACATTCAGTACTTC.